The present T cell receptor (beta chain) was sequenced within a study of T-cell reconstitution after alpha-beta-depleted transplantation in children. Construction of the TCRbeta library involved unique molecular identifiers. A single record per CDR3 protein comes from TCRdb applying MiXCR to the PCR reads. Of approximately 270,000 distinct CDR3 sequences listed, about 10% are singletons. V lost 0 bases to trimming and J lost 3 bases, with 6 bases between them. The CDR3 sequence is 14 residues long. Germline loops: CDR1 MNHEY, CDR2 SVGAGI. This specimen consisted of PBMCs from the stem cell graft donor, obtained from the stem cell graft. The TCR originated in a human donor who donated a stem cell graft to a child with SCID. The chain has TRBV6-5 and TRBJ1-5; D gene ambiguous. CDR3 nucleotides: TGTGCCAGCAGTTACTCAGGGATCAATCAGCCCCAGCATTTT. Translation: CASSYSGINQPQHF.